The sequence of this T cell receptor beta chain was determined in a study of Ad26.COV2.S vaccination and SARS-CoV-2 variants. Study in general: Intramuscular Ad26.COV2.S at 5x10^10 or 1x10^11 viral particles. Study results and limitations: The study found higher spike-specific TCR breadth in vaccine than placebo recipients. Responses of T cells in total may have been underestimated by the TCR breadth and depth analyses.

Treatment noted: some 19 received Ad26.COV2.S at low or high dose, single or two shots; several received placebo; per-sample allocation not given. Sampling was performed 63 days after the first vaccine or placebo injection. Participants' vaccine, an Ad26 vector, delivered Wuhan-strain SARS-CoV-2 spike. This clone was seen only once. Its antigen is unidentified. Germline loops: CDR1 KGHSH, CDR2 LQKENI. Trimming took 3 bases from V and 4 from J, leaving 4 bases between them. The CDR3 has 12 residues. Sequenced by immunoSEQ multiplex PCR; TCRdb stores in-frame clones only, minus some. The repertoire holds 400,000 to 500,000 clones, with roughly 87% as singletons.

The clonotype comes from a person aged 18-60 years who received the Ad26.COV2.S COVID-19 vaccine or a placebo. The rearrangement joins TRBV18 to TRBJ2-1; D is unclear. The starting material was peripheral blood, obtained in a trial of Ad26.COV2.S vaccine versus placebo. CDR3 loop: CASSPFYNEQFF. CDR3 DNA: TGTGCCAGCTCACCTTTTTACAATGAGCAGTTCTTC. The variable domain in full, with the rest retrieved from reference TRBV18 and TRBJ2-1, is NAGVMQNPRHLVRRRGQEARLRCSPMKGHSHVYWYRQLPEEGLKFMVYLQKENIIDESGMPKERFSAEFPKEGPSILRIQQVVRGDSAAYFCASSPFYNEQFFGPGTRLTVL.